This entry lists 18 T cell receptor beta chains sequenced from one sample in a study of shared clonotypes between healthy human individuals. Sequenced by immunoSEQ multiplex PCR; TCRdb stores in-frame clones only, minus some. The sample lists some 1,600,000 clones, 95% to 99% occurring once. The sequencing sample was made of naive CD4+ T cells sorted from blood. Subset reported: CD45RA+ positively selected. The receptors were gathered from a man aged 25 to 45 in good health.

The V and J genes are TRBV5-1 and TRBJ2-5; D possibly matches TRBD1 or TRBD2 (6 bases each). Trimming stripped 2 bases from V and 4 bases from J, with 9 bases between. This CDR3 has 13 residues. Germline V lookup: CDR1 SGHRS, CDR2 YFSETQ. CDR3 coding DNA: TGCGCCAGCAGCTTAAGGGGGGCAGAGACCCAGTACTTC. This encodes CASSLRGAETQYF.

CDR3 loop: CASSSGLAGSYF. In nucleotides, the CDR3 is TGTGCCAGCAGTTCCGGACTAGCGGGATCGTATTTT. This chain links TRBV28 with TRBJ2-3; 12 bases fit TRBD2. CDR1 MDHEN and CDR2 SYDVKM come from the germline V gene. The CDR3 is made up of 12 amino acids. V gave up 4 bases and J gave up 14 bases; unmatched junction bases: 4.

This clone occurred once. The chain uses TRBV28 and TRBJ2-7, with a tentative D call TRBD2 (6 bases). V was clipped by 4 bases and J by 6 bases, with 13 bases between them. This CDR3 is 13 amino acids long. Germline V gene sequence: CDR1 MDHEN, CDR2 SYDVKM. CDR3 DNA: TGTGCCAGCAGTTCCGGGACTCCCCTCGAGCAGTACTTC. The encoded protein is CASSSGTPLEQYF.

V is TRBV5-1 and J is TRBJ2-1; TRBD1 matches at 10 bases. Germline CDR1 reads SGHRS; CDR2 reads YFSETQ. V lost 1 base to trimming and J lost 2 bases; unmatched junction nucleotides: 3. CDR3 length: 16 amino acids. The DNA for the CDR3 is TGCGCCAGCAGCTTGTCGACAGGGGGCGCCTACAATGAGCAGTTCTTC. Amino acid sequence: CASSLSTGGAYNEQFF. Drawing the rest from reference TRBV5-1 and TRBJ2-1, the complete variable domain is KAGVTQTPRYLIKTRGQQVTLSCSPISGHRSVSWYQQTPGQGLQFLFEYFSETQRNKGNFPGRFSGRQFSNSRSEMNVSTLELGDSALYLCASSLSTGGAYNEQFFGPGTRLTVL.

This clone was counted once. V and J are TRBV7-9 and TRBJ2-6; D is ambiguous. From germline, CDR1 is SEHNR and CDR2 FQNEAQ (reference sequence). This CDR3 has 18 amino acids. With 2 bases removed from V and 0 bases from J, the gap between germline ends came to 14 bases. The CDR3 sequence: CASSLSWSRLSGANVLTF. CDR3 in DNA: TGTGCCAGCAGCTTATCCTGGTCACGGCTCTCTGGGGCCAACGTCCTGACTTTC.

The rearrangement joins TRBV18 to TRBJ1-2; TRBD1 matches at 9 bases. Germline V CDR1 and CDR2: KGHSH, LQKENI. J lost 2 bases, V lost 6 bases, and 7 bases had no gene match. CDR3 length equals 15 residues. The CDR3 sequence is CASSPQQGANYGYTF. In DNA form, the CDR3 reads TGTGCCAGCTCGCCCCAACAGGGGGCAAACTATGGCTACACCTTC.

The genes are TRBV27 and TRBJ2-5; possible D gene TRBD2, 5 bases. The germline V gene has CDR1 MNHEY and CDR2 SMNVEV (reference sequence). Trimming cost V 8 bases and J 5 bases, with 24 bases left between them. The CDR3 length is 16 residues. The CDR3 sequence is CASSSSGLLIEETQYF. DNA for the CDR3: TGTGCCAGCTCAAGTTCGGGGTTACTTATCGAGGAGACCCAGTACTTC.

The V call is TRBV28, the J call TRBJ2-7; 9 bases align to TRBD2. This CDR3 is built from 14 residues. The V and J ends lost 4 bases and 3 bases, in that order; junction bases with no gene match: 4. Looked up from germline, CDR1 is MDHEN and CDR2 is SYDVKM. CDR3 coding DNA: TGTGCCAGCAGTTCCGGGACTAGCTACTACGAGCAGTACTTC. Translated, it gives CASSSGTSYYEQYF.

V usage is TRBV19 and J usage is TRBJ2-7; weak D call: TRBD1 (5 bases). The V end lost 8 bases, the J end lost 6 bases, and 17 bases lay between the germline ends. The germline V gene has CDR1 LNHDA and CDR2 SQIVND (reference sequence). This CDR3 has 13 residues. The CDR3 reads CASGFTGLGEQYF. The CDR3 nucleotides read TGTGCCAGTGGGTTTACAGGTCTCGGCGAGCAGTACTTC.

Notes on this clone: The sample carries other DNA sequences with the same CDR3. The rearrangement joins TRBV5-1 to TRBJ2-2; 8 bases agree with TRBD1. Germline CDR1 is SGHRS and CDR2 is YFSETQ. The CDR3 is 16 amino acids. V lost 4 bases and J lost 1; bases outside the gene matches: 6. CDR3 nucleotide sequence: TGCGCCAGCAGCCTACCGGGACAGGTGAACACCGGGGAGCTGTTTTTT. Its protein product is CASSLPGQVNTGELFF.

This chain connects TRBV5-1 to TRBJ2-3, with a possible D match to TRBD2 (5 bases). Looked up from germline, CDR1 is SGHRS and CDR2 is YFSETQ. V was trimmed by 3 bases and J by 1 base, leaving 15 bases between them. The CDR3 consists of 16 residues. CDR3 region: CASSSGPSSGTDTQYF. CDR3 sequence (DNA): TGCGCCAGCAGCTCGGGTCCTAGCTCCGGCACAGATACGCAGTATTTT.

This chain links TRBV6-6 with TRBJ1-1; 8 bases map to TRBD1. Losses at the gene ends were 5 bases for V and 1 base for J; bases not matched to a gene: 6. Germline V gene data show CDR1 as MNHNY and CDR2 as SVGAGI (reference sequence). This CDR3 has 15 amino acids. The CDR3 DNA reads TGTGCCAGCAGTCACAACAGGGGGGCGAACACTGAAGCTTTCTTT. It yields the protein CASSHNRGANTEAFF.

This clone was found once. This chain's CDR3 is CASSARTSGANVLTF. DNA of the CDR3: TGTGCCAGCAGCGCGCGGACATCTGGGGCCAACGTCCTGACTTTC. The V and J genes are TRBV7-9 and TRBJ2-6; the D gene is possibly TRBD1 (5 bases). Trimming pared 5 bases from V and 1 base from J, leaving 9 bases between. The CDR3 is 15 residues long. Germline lookup yields CDR1 SEHNR and CDR2 FQNEAQ (reference sequence).

This chain's CDR3 is CASSSVSGGPYEQYF. Written as DNA, the CDR3 is TGTGCCAGCAGCTCTGTTAGCGGGGGGCCCTACGAGCAGTACTTC. This chain connects TRBV7-2 to TRBJ2-7; 10 positions match TRBD2. In germline, CDR1 is SGHTA, CDR2 FQGNSA. The junction had 5 bases not matched to a gene; V was cut back by 4 bases and J by 2 bases. This CDR3 is 15 amino acids long.

The CDR3 loop reads CASIPLWGTNGYTF. The CDR3 nucleotides read TGTGCCAGTATACCCCTATGGGGGACCAATGGCTACACCTTC. The chain employs TRBV19 and TRBJ1-2; maybe TRBD1 (5 bases). With 7 bases removed from V and 6 bases from J, the gap between germline ends came to 18 bases. This CDR3 region has 14 residues. Germline CDR1 is LNHDA and CDR2 is SQIVND (reference sequence). The full variable domain, with the rest looked up from reference TRBV19 and TRBJ1-2, is DGGITQSPKYLFRKEGQNVTLSCEQNLNHDAMYWYRQDPGQGLRLIYYSQIVNDFQKGDIAEGYSVSREKKESFPLTVTSAQKNPTAFYLCASIPLWGTNGYTFGSGTRLTVV.

The J gene is TRBJ1-1, the V gene TRBV7-2; D is perhaps TRBD1 (5 bases). Germline CDR1 and CDR2: SGHTA and FQGNSA. This CDR3 contains 14 residues. Deletions cut 1 base from V and 1 base from J, with 7 bases between. The chain's CDR3 is CASSLVRANTEAFF. Here the CDR3 DNA reads TGTGCCAGCAGCTTAGTCAGGGCGAACACTGAAGCTTTCTTT.

This clone appeared a single time. The sample carries other DNA sequences with the same CDR3. The chain joins TRBV28 to TRBJ1-3; no firm D call. This CDR3 contains 11 residues. V was cut by 5 bases and J by 7 bases, with 6 bases left in between. In germline, CDR1 is MDHEN, CDR2 SYDVKM. This CDR3 reads CASSLGNTIYF. The CDR3 DNA reads as TGTGCCAGCAGTCTAGGGAACACCATATATTTT.

Concerning this clone itself: At the DNA level, this CDR3 is encoded by other sequences in the same sample as well. The chain is built from TRBV18 and TRBJ1-5; D not resolved. This CDR3 has 13 residues. The V end was cut by 2 bases, the J end by 5 bases, with 7 bases between. The germline gives CDR1 KGHSH, CDR2 LQKENI. CDR3 protein: CASSPLGDQPQHF. DNA of the CDR3: TGTGCCAGCTCACCATTGGGCGATCAGCCCCAGCATTTT. Supplemented by reference TRBV18 and TRBJ1-5, the full variable domain reads NAGVMQNPRHLVRRRGQEARLRCSPMKGHSHVYWYRQLPEEGLKFMVYLQKENIIDESGMPKERFSAEFPKEGPSILRIQQVVRGDSAAYFCASSPLGDQPQHFGDGTRLSIL.